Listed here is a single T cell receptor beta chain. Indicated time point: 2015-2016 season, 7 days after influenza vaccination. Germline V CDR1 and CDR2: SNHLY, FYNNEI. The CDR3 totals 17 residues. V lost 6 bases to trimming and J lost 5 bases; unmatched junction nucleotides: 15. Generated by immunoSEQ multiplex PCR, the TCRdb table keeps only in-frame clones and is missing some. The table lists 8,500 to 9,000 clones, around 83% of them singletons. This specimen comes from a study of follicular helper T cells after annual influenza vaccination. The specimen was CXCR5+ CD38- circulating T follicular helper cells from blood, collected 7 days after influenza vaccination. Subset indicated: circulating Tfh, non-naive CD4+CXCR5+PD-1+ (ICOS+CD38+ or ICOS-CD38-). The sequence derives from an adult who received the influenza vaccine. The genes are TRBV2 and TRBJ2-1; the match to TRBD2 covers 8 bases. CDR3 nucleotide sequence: TGTGCCAGCAGCTTACTGAGAGGCGGGGGGCTCGACAATGAGCAGTTCTTC. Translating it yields CASSLLRGGGLDNEQFF.